This entry describes one T cell receptor (beta chain). Antigen: not known. Germline CDR1 reads LNHDA; CDR2 reads SQIVND (reference sequence). The length of the CDR3 is 18 residues. J was trimmed by 0 bases and V by 6 bases; bases with no gene match: 13. The PCR employed 60 Vbeta primers together with 13 Jbeta primers. Measured with immunoSEQ multiplex PCR; TCRdb has only the in-frame clones, and not every one. There are around 120,000 clones in the sample; roughly 80% occur only once, and approximately 28% lies in the top ten. This sample stems from a study of cytomegalovirus exposure and HLA in healthy donors. Study-wide points: About 87% or about 30% of the time was how often most TCR beta V segments were productive, according to an earlier analysis. A later analysis revealed that TCR association rates differed between HLA loci, peaking at DRB1 and bottoming out at HLA-C.

What was sequenced was PBMCs. The genes are TRBV19 and TRBJ2-3; 9 bases are a match to TRBD2. The origin of this receptor is a man in his sixties in good health and CMV-seropositive. The CDR3 loop reads CASSRAGIAGVSTDTQYF. CDR3 nucleotide sequence: TGTGCCAGTAGCCGGGCGGGGATAGCGGGAGTGAGCACAGATACGCAGTATTTT.